Listed below are T cell receptor beta chains from one sample, sequenced in a study of post-analysis software for immune sequencing data. From the PCR reads, TCRdb called clonotypes with MiXCR, one entry per CDR3 protein. The top ten clones hold 13% of a sample with about 400,000 distinct CDR3 sequences, roughly 36% of them seen once. The sample was blood. The receptors originated from a girl between 5 and 17 years old with multiple sclerosis. The CDR3 runs from the conserved cysteine through the conserved F or W. A D gene is named only where the DNA matches it firmly. The size field is filled for only some rows; it gives once, few, many or a size class.

>few|TRBJ1-1|.|TRBV5-1
CASSSGPSGTEAFF
TGCGCCAGCAGCTCCGGTCCCAGCGGCACTGAAGCTTTCTTT
>.|TRBJ2-1|TRBD2|TRBV6-6
CASRVLAGGMNEQFF
TGTGCCAGCAGGGTACTAGCGGGGGGGATGAATGAGCAGTTCTTC
>once|TRBJ2-7|.|TRBV11-2
CASKDLGYEQYF
TGTGCCAGCAAGGACTTAGGCTACGAGCAGTACTTC
>.|TRBJ2-3|.|TRBV2
CASSEGMPPSTDTQYF
TGTGCCAGCAGTGAAGGGATGCCCCCAAGCACAGATACGCAGTATTTT
>.|TRBJ2-7|TRBD1|TRBV2
CASSRGRDRGRRYEQYF
TGTGCCAGCTCCAGAGGCCGGGACAGGGGGCGCAGATACGAGCAGTACTTC
>few|TRBJ1-4|.|TRBV5-1
CASSPGAATNEKLFF
TGCGCCAGCAGCCCGGGGGCCGCAACTAATGAAAAACTGTTTTTT
>.|TRBJ2-3|.|TRBV12-3/TRBV12-4
CASSPQGGTSTDTQYF
TGTGCCAGCAGCCCCCAGGGGGGGACGAGCACAGATACGCAGTATTTT
>few|TRBJ2-4|.|TRBV20-1
CSARDGYIQYF
TGCAGTGCTAGAGATGGATACATTCAGTACTTC
>.|TRBJ2-7|TRBD1|TRBV2
CARGTGESYEQYF
TGTGCCAGGGGGACAGGGGAATCCTACGAGCAGTACTTC
>.|TRBJ1-1|.|TRBV12-3/TRBV12-4
CASSPQGLGGTEAFF
TGTGCCAGCAGTCCGCAAGGGCTTGGGGGGACTGAAGCTTTCTTT
>.|TRBJ1-2|TRBD1|TRBV20-1
CSASAGTGDGYTF
TGCAGTGCTAGTGCCGGGACAGGGGATGGCTACACCTTC
>.|TRBJ2-5|TRBD2|TRBV5-1
CASSLEGGGAVQTQYF
TGCGCCAGCAGCTTGGAGGGCGGGGGGGCCGTGCAGACCCAGTACTTC
>.|TRBJ2-5|.|TRBV5-1
CASSLGFMSQETQYF
TGCGCCAGCAGCTTGGGGTTTATGAGCCAAGAGACCCAGTACTTC
>few|TRBJ2-7|.|TRBV20-1
CSATNRDLVMGQYF
TGCAGTGCCACGAACCGGGATCTGGTTATGGGGCAGTACTTC
>few|TRBJ2-3|.|TRBV4-3
CASSQGGGGRDTQYF
TGCGCCAGCAGCCAAGGGGGTGGGGGCCGAGATACGCAGTATTTT
>many|TRBJ2-5|.|TRBV25-1
CASSELDQFEETQYF
TGTGCCAGCAGTGAATTGGACCAGTTCGAGGAGACCCAGTACTTC
>.|TRBJ1-6|.|TRBV6-5
CASSYSSGVYSPLHF
TGTGCCAGCAGTTACTCGTCAGGGGTGTATTCACCCCTCCACTTT
>.|TRBJ2-7|.|TRBV28
CASSSRHIEQYF
TGTGCCAGCAGTTCAAGACATATCGAGCAGTACTTC
>.|TRBJ2-7|.|TRBV12-3/TRBV12-4
CASSLGKTARPYEQYF
TGTGCCAGCAGTTTGGGAAAGACAGCCCGTCCCTACGAGCAGTACTTC
>.|TRBJ2-5|TRBD2|TRBV12-3/TRBV12-4
CASSLAGASGGEQYF
TGTGCCAGCAGTTTAGCGGGGGCTAGCGGGGGGGAGCAGTACTTC
>.|TRBJ2-7|TRBD1|TRBV29-1
CSGQTGRNEQYF
TGCAGCGGGCAGACAGGGCGCAACGAGCAGTACTTC
>few|TRBJ2-1|TRBD2|TRBV7-2
CASSTETGTTPGSYNEQFF
TGTGCCAGCAGTACAGAGACCGGGACTACCCCAGGGTCCTACAATGAGCAGTTCTTC
>.|TRBJ1-1|TRBD1|TRBV7-9
CASSVGTGPFMNTEAFF
TGTGCCAGCAGCGTCGGGACAGGGCCATTCATGAACACTGAAGCTTTCTTT
>.|TRBJ2-7|.|TRBV5-1
CASSFGDNSYEQYF
TGCGCCAGCAGCTTTGGGGACAACTCCTACGAGCAGTACTTC
>few|TRBJ2-5|TRBD1|TRBV7-7
CASSRGTGEGETQYF
TGTGCTAGCAGCCGTGGGACAGGGGAGGGAGAGACCCAGTACTTC
>few|TRBJ2-1|.|TRBV29-1
CSVEGPEQFF
TGCAGCGTTGAAGGTCCGGAGCAGTTCTTC
>.|TRBJ2-3|TRBD2|TRBV5-1
CASSPGTSGNTQYF
TGCGCCAGCAGCCCAGGGACTAGCGGGAATACGCAGTATTTT
>few|TRBJ2-6|TRBD2|TRBV11-2
CASSLSSGGLSGANVLTF
TGTGCCAGCAGCTTGTCTAGCGGGGGCCTCTCTGGGGCCAACGTCCTGACTTTC
>few|TRBJ2-1|TRBD2|TRBV7-2
CASSLTAGGLPDEQFF
TGTGCCAGCAGCTTAACAGCGGGGGGCCTTCCGGATGAGCAGTTCTTC
>.|TRBJ2-3|TRBD1|TRBV29-1
CSVDKLPGQGGDTQYF
TGCAGCGTTGACAAGTTACCGGGACAGGGGGGAGATACGCAGTATTTT
>.|TRBJ2-3|.|TRBV29-1
CSVEGGVLTDTQYF
TGCAGCGTTGAAGGGGGAGTACTCACAGATACGCAGTATTTT
>.|TRBJ1-1|TRBD1|TRBV3-1
CASSQTGQGTEAFF
TGTGCCAGCAGCCAGACGGGACAGGGAACTGAAGCTTTCTTT
>.|TRBJ1-1|TRBD1|TRBV10-2
CASSVAGGMNTEAFF
TGCGCCAGCAGTGTGGCAGGGGGCATGAACACTGAAGCTTTCTTT
>.|TRBJ1-4|.|TRBV4-1
CASSLTLAEKLFF
TGCGCCAGCAGCCTCACCCTAGCGGAAAAACTGTTTTTT
>few|TRBJ1-2|.|TRBV27
CASSPGLPYGYTF
TGTGCCAGCAGCCCGGGGCTACCCTATGGCTACACCTTC
>few|TRBJ1-2|.|TRBV20-1
CSAYRLGANYGYTF
TGCAGTGCTTATCGGCTAGGGGCCAACTATGGCTACACCTTC
>few|TRBJ2-6|TRBD1|TRBV10-3
CAIQPVPGQGTGGANVLTF
TGTGCCATCCAACCCGTCCCGGGACAGGGGACGGGAGGGGCCAACGTCCTGACTTTC
>.|TRBJ2-5|TRBD1|TRBV29-1
CSVRTGAETQYF
TGCAGCGTCAGGACAGGGGCCGAGACCCAGTACTTC
>.|TRBJ1-5|TRBD1|TRBV12-3/TRBV12-4
CASSLGTGYYSNQPQHF
TGTGCCAGCAGTTTAGGGACAGGATACTATAGCAATCAGCCCCAGCATTTT
>.|TRBJ1-1|.|TRBV12-3/TRBV12-4
CASSPRRQLNTEAFF
TGTGCCAGCAGCCCAAGACGACAATTGAACACTGAAGCTTTCTTT
>few|TRBJ2-1|.|TRBV12-3/TRBV12-4
CASSFGVTYNEQFF
TGTGCCAGCAGTTTCGGGGTAACCTACAATGAGCAGTTCTTC